This record looks at one TCR beta chain sequence and its context. What it recognizes is unknown. This sample was included in a study of post-analysis software for immune sequencing data. Overall study results and limits: Analysis by F measure revealed that same-batch samples clustered strongly together. Five or six TRBV segments, TRBV5-6, TRBV5-1 and TRBV20-1 among them, were found more frequent in patients than controls.

The CDR3 is 15 residues long. Per the germline V gene, CDR1 is MNHEY and CDR2 is SMNVEV (reference sequence). V lost 3 bases, J lost 4 bases, and 13 bases lay in between. cDNA libraries of TCR beta carried unique molecular identifiers. T cells numbering roughly 0.9 to 10 million yielded cDNA molecules that totaled roughly 500,000. TCRdb passed the PCR reads through MiXCR, listing each CDR3 protein once. Of around 500,000 distinct CDR3 sequences in the sample, 34% are singletons; the top ten hold under 7%. This clonotype was sampled from a girl under 18 with multiple sclerosis. Material for sequencing was blood. This chain links TRBV27 with TRBJ2-1; D uncertain. CDR3 sequence: CASSLALLSYNEQFF. The CDR3 bases are TGTGCCAGCAGTTTGGCCCTATTGTCTTACAATGAGCAGTTCTTC.